The clone carrying this T cell receptor (beta chain) was seen a handful of times. The time point: newly diagnosed GD, antithyroid drugs for less than 3 months. The TCR library was made from RNA extracted from PBMCs. These data come from a study of regulatory T cells in long-lasting Graves disease. About the research overall: Antithyroid drugs had been given to newly diagnosed Graves' patients for under 3 months.

Trimming left V 1 base short and J 2 bases short, with 18 bases between. This CDR3 has 17 residues. Germline V CDR1 and CDR2: LGHNA, YSLEER. CDR3-region Arm-PCR and iRepertoire HTBI primers produced the TCR beta libraries. TCRdb processed the multiplex PCR reads anew with MiXCR; each CDR3 protein has one entry. Of 350,000 to 450,000 distinct CDR3 sequences detected, roughly 12% appear once; the ten largest clones hold approximately 19%. This same sample was also part of a study on T cells in Graves' hyperthyroidism and ophthalmopathy.

The source of this sequence is a woman aged 18-30 years with Graves disease. The specimen was peripheral blood mononuclear cells (PBMCs), collected at new diagnosis, from a patient treated with antithyroid drugs. The chain carries TRBV4-3 and TRBJ2-7; D might be TRBD1 or TRBD2, each matching 5 bases. The CDR3 DNA sequence: TGCGCCAGCAGCCAAGGGGACCCCAGGGTTCAGCCCTACGAGCAGTACTTC. Translation: CASSQGDPRVQPYEQYF.